The subject of this entry is one TCR beta chain. The data originate from a study of blood T cell repertoires in COVID-19. Study details: Sample material is recorded as cDNA or gDNA derived from T cells, B-cell-depleted T cells, or PBMCs.

As handled by the study authors: Quantification of nucleated cells was approximated via reference gene primer amplification. Sequencing was performed with immunoSEQ multiplex PCR; in TCRdb, only in-frame clones are kept and a portion is missing. V and J calls and clone size come straight from that table; D and trimming were deduced from the DNA. The repertoire holds tens of thousands of clones, approximately 92% seen once, with approximately 48% in the top ten. The specimen was peripheral blood. The sequence was collected from a human donor with acute or convalescent COVID-19. The donor label of this sample is uncertain.

CDR3 loop: CASSYQGAHEQFF. CDR3 DNA sequence: TGTGCCAGCAGTTATCAGGGGGCCCATGAGCAGTTCTTC. The genes are TRBV6-6 and TRBJ2-1; 8 nucleotides align to TRBD1. Germline loops: CDR1 MNHNY, CDR2 SVGAGI (reference sequence). There are 13 residues in the CDR3. The V segment lost 3 bases and the J segment 8 bases; nucleotides outside the gene matches: 3.